The next 22 T cell receptor beta chains were all read from a single sample in a study of shared clonotypes between healthy human individuals. Sequencing used immunoSEQ multiplex PCR; TCRdb keeps in-frame clones, though not all of them. The table has roughly 2.4 million clones, more than 90% seen once; the top ten hold approximately 0.13%. The sequenced sample was naive CD4+ T cells sorted from blood. Documented subset: CD45RA+ positively selected. These receptors were obtained from a man aged 18 to 30 in good health.

The rearrangement links TRBV28 to TRBJ1-4; tentatively, D is TRBD1 (5 bases). This CDR3 spans 16 amino acids. V dropped 3 bases and J dropped 2 bases, with 13 bases sitting between them. Germline V gives CDR1 MDHEN, CDR2 SYDVKM. This CDR3 reads CASSFGLGATNEKLFF. In DNA, the CDR3 is TGTGCCAGCAGTTTCGGCCTAGGGGCGACTAATGAAAAACTGTTTTTT.

This chain joins TRBV6-6 and TRBJ2-2; no reliable D call. This CDR3 contains 14 residues. Trimming cost V 2 bases and J 6 bases, with 10 bases left between them. Germline CDR1 and CDR2: MNHNY and SVGAGI (reference sequence). The CDR3 DNA follows: TGTGCCAGCAGTTACCCACTGGGGTCCGGGGAGCTGTTTTTT. The encoded protein is CASSYPLGSGELFF.

The chain links TRBV7-9 to TRBJ2-5; D gene unclear. CDR3 length equals 14 residues. Germline V gene data show CDR1 as SEHNR and CDR2 as FQNEAQ (reference sequence). Trimming removed 4 bases from V and 1 base from J, with 10 bases in between. The CDR3 DNA sequence: TGTGCCAGCAGCTCCCGGAGTGGCCAAGAGACCCAGTACTTC. Amino acids: CASSSRSGQETQYF.

The chain joins TRBV9 to TRBJ1-5; 8 bases fit TRBD1. J gave up 0 bases and V 3 bases, and 2 bases lay outside the gene matches. In germline, CDR1 is SGDLS, CDR2 YYNGEE. The CDR3 has 15 amino acids. The CDR3 nucleotides are TGTGCCAGCAGCGCGACAGGGGCTAGCAATCAGCCCCAGCATTTT. Amino acids: CASSATGASNQPQHF. Together with reference TRBV9 and TRBJ1-5, the CDR3 gives the full variable domain: DSGVTQTPKHLITATGQRVTLRCSPRSGDLSVYWYQQSLDQGLQFLIQYYNGEERAKGNILERFSAQQFPDLHSELNLSSLELGDSALYFCASSATGASNQPQHFGDGTRLSIL.

CDR3 coding DNA: TGTGCCAGCAGCTTAAAGGTGTCCTCCATCGGGGACAATGAGCAGTTCTTC. Translating it yields CASSLKVSSIGDNEQFF. This chain connects TRBV7-3 to TRBJ2-1; a weak D match, TRBD2 (5 bases). Trimming pared 1 base from V and 5 bases from J, leaving 18 bases between. CDR3 length equals 17 residues. The germline CDR1 and CDR2 sequences are SGHTA and FQGTGA.

The chain carries TRBV30 and TRBJ1-2; perhaps TRBD1 as D (6 bases). The CDR3 contains 13 residues. Germline CDR1 reads GTSNPN; CDR2 reads SVGIG (reference sequence). V was pared by 8 bases and J by 5 bases, with 18 bases between. CDR3: CAGGPGANYGYTF. CDR3 nucleotides: TGTGCCGGGGGGCCGGGGGCGAATTATGGCTACACCTTC.

V usage is TRBV19 and J usage is TRBJ2-5; 8 bases map to TRBD2. Germline-derived CDR1 and CDR2 are LNHDA and SQIVND (reference sequence). The CDR3 extends over 12 amino acids. Unmatched junction bases numbered 3, after V lost 7 bases and J lost 5 bases. The CDR3 nucleotides are TGTGCCAGTACCCCGGGGGGGGAGACCCAGTACTTC. Amino acid sequence: CASTPGGETQYF. Variable domain in full (rest from reference TRBV19 and TRBJ2-5): DGGITQSPKYLFRKEGQNVTLSCEQNLNHDAMYWYRQDPGQGLRLIYYSQIVNDFQKGDIAEGYSVSREKKESFPLTVTSAQKNPTAFYLCASTPGGETQYFGPGTRLLVL.

This sequence joins TRBV9 and TRBJ1-2; tentatively, D is TRBD1 (6 bases). The CDR3 sequence is 15 residues long. Germline assignment: CDR1 SGDLS and CDR2 YYNGEE. V lost 2 bases to trimming and J lost 0 bases, with 11 bases between them. Here the CDR3 DNA reads TGTGCCAGCAGCGTGTACGGGACATCTAACTATGGCTACACCTTC. Protein product: CASSVYGTSNYGYTF.

This chain connects TRBV4-2 to TRBJ1-2; D gene unclear. V was cut by 3 bases and J by 7 bases, with 15 bases left in between. Germline V lookup: CDR1 LGHNA, CDR2 YNFKEQ. The CDR3 extends over 14 amino acids. The CDR3 loop is CASSHPRRVSGYTF. CDR3 bases: TGTGCCAGCAGCCATCCCCGAAGGGTTTCTGGCTACACCTTC.

The V call is TRBV7-9, the J call TRBJ1-5; 7 bases fit TRBD1. After removal of 4 bases from V and 4 bases from J, the junction contained 7 bases not matched to a gene. The CDR3 is made up of 15 amino acids. Germline V gives CDR1 SEHNR, CDR2 FQNEAQ (reference sequence). The CDR3 protein is CASSYAGTANQPQHF. In DNA form, the CDR3 reads TGTGCCAGCAGCTACGCCGGGACAGCTAATCAGCCCCAGCATTTT.

The rearrangement links TRBV11-2 to TRBJ2-3; D is unclear. Trimming took off 3 bases at V and 1 base at J, with 11 bases between the two ends. The germline CDR1 and CDR2 sequences are SGHAT and FQNNGV. The length of the CDR3 is 15 residues. The CDR3, as DNA: TGTGCCAGCAGCTTTCTCACAGCAGGCACAGATACGCAGTATTTT. Its translation: CASSFLTAGTDTQYF.

To note about this clone: Distinct nucleotide sequences in the sample also encode this CDR3. The chain uses TRBV7-2 and TRBJ1-4, with 11 bases fitting TRBD1. The V segment lost 0 bases and the J segment 7 bases; nucleotides outside the gene matches: 1. Germline loops: CDR1 SGHTA, CDR2 FQGNSA. The CDR3 is 15 residues long. CDR3 amino acids: CASSLAGTGGEKLFF. CDR3 sequence (DNA): TGTGCCAGCAGCTTAGCCGGGACAGGGGGTGAAAAACTGTTTTTT.

For this clone: In the same sample, other DNA sequences code for this CDR3. This sequence joins TRBV7-2 and TRBJ2-7; TRBD2 agrees at 8 bases. The CDR3 extends over 16 amino acids. After removal of 1 base from V and 5 bases from J, the junction contained 10 bases not matched to a gene. CDR1 and CDR2 from the germline V gene are SGHTA and FQGNSA. The DNA of the CDR3 is TGTGCCAGCAGCTTAGTAGGACTAGCTGGAGCCAACGAGCAGTACTTC. It encodes CASSLVGLAGANEQYF. Drawing the rest from reference TRBV7-2 and TRBJ2-7, the complete variable domain is GAGVSQSPSNKVTEKGKDVELRCDPISGHTALYWYRQSLGQGLEFLIYFQGNSAPDKSGLPSDRFSAERTGGSVSTLTIQRTQQEDSAVYLCASSLVGLAGANEQYFGPGTRLTVT.

The V and J genes are TRBV20-1 and TRBJ2-1; the match to TRBD2 covers 7 bases. This CDR3 comprises 10 residues. Germline V lookup: CDR1 DFQATT, CDR2 SNEGSKA (reference sequence). J gave up 8 bases and V 7 bases, and 2 bases lay outside the gene matches. The DNA of the CDR3 is TGCAGTGGGACTAGAGATGAGCAGTTCTTC. It translates to CSGTRDEQFF.

The genes are TRBV5-1 and TRBJ1-4, with TRBD1 as a possible D gene (6 bases). Between the trimmed V and J ends, which lost 0 bases and 10 bases, there was a span of 10 bases. Germline loops: CDR1 SGHRS, CDR2 YFSETQ. The CDR3 runs to 13 residues. The CDR3 reads CASSLDSGAKLFF. Here the CDR3 DNA reads TGCGCCAGCAGCTTGGATTCAGGGGCAAAACTGTTTTTT. Together with reference TRBV5-1 and TRBJ1-4, the CDR3 gives the full variable domain: KAGVTQTPRYLIKTRGQQVTLSCSPISGHRSVSWYQQTPGQGLQFLFEYFSETQRNKGNFPGRFSGRQFSNSRSEMNVSTLELGDSALYLCASSLDSGAKLFFGSGTQLSVL.

To note about this clone: The sample carries other DNA sequences with the same CDR3. The chain carries TRBV6-1 and TRBJ1-1; 7 positions match TRBD1. The CDR3 runs 14 residues. Germline loops: CDR1 MNHNS, CDR2 SASEGT. V gave up 6 bases and J gave up 0 bases; unmatched junction bases: 4. CDR3 protein: CASSQGGLNTEAFF. The CDR3 region has the DNA TGTGCCAGCAGCCAGGGGGGACTGAACACTGAAGCTTTCTTT.

J is TRBJ2-5 and V is TRBV11-1, with TRBD2 identical over 9 bases. CDR1 is SGHAT and CDR2 is FQDESV in the germline V gene (reference sequence). The CDR3 length is 16 residues. The trim removed 4 bases at V and 4 bases at J, leaving 10 bases unmatched. CDR3 nucleotides: TGTGCCAGCAGCTCCGCGGGGGGGCTGATTGGAGAGACCCAGTACTTC. It specifies CASSSAGGLIGETQYF.

The chain carries TRBV6-5 and TRBJ1-4, with 7 positions matching TRBD1. Germline assignment: CDR1 MNHEY and CDR2 SVGAGI. This CDR3 has 14 amino acids. J was trimmed by 7 bases and V by 6 bases; bases with no gene match: 8. CDR3 DNA: TGTGCCAGCAGCCCTGCAGGGGGAGCTGAAAAACTGTTTTTT. This gives the protein CASSPAGGAEKLFF.

This chain links TRBV19 with TRBJ1-6; D remains ambiguous. Germline lookup yields CDR1 LNHDA and CDR2 SQIVND (reference sequence). The CDR3 is 17 residues long. Trimming removed 1 base from V and 3 bases from J, with 13 bases in between. Here the CDR3 reads CASSIVPGPNYNSPLHF. DNA for the CDR3: TGTGCCAGTAGTATAGTACCGGGTCCCAACTATAATTCACCCCTCCACTTT.

The V call is TRBV27, the J call TRBJ2-7; D gene unclear. The CDR3 sequence is 15 residues long. CDR1 is MNHEY, CDR2 SMNVEV, per germline (reference sequence). V shed 5 bases and J shed 0 bases, with 14 bases lying between them. The CDR3 DNA reads as TGTGCCAGCAGTGCCCAATCGACCTACTCCTACGAGCAGTACTTC. Protein: CASSAQSTYSYEQYF.

The rearrangement links TRBV6-5 to TRBJ1-1; D might be TRBD1 (6 bases). The germline V gene encodes CDR1 MNHEY and CDR2 SVGAGI. The length of the CDR3 is 13 residues. The V and J ends lost 8 bases and 1 base respectively, with 11 bases between them. CDR3 sequence: CASQRGANTEAFF. Here the CDR3 DNA reads TGTGCCAGCCAACGGGGGGCGAACACTGAAGCTTTCTTT.

The V gene is TRBV4-1, the J gene TRBJ2-7; TRBD2 matches at 10 bases. Germline V gene lookup returns CDR1 MGHRA and CDR2 YSYEKL. J gave up 3 bases and V 3 bases, and 8 bases lay outside the gene matches. The CDR3 has 16 residues. The CDR3 coding sequence is TGCGCCAGCAGCCAGGTGACAGCGGGGGGGCTCTACGAGCAGTACTTC. Its translation is CASSQVTAGGLYEQYF.